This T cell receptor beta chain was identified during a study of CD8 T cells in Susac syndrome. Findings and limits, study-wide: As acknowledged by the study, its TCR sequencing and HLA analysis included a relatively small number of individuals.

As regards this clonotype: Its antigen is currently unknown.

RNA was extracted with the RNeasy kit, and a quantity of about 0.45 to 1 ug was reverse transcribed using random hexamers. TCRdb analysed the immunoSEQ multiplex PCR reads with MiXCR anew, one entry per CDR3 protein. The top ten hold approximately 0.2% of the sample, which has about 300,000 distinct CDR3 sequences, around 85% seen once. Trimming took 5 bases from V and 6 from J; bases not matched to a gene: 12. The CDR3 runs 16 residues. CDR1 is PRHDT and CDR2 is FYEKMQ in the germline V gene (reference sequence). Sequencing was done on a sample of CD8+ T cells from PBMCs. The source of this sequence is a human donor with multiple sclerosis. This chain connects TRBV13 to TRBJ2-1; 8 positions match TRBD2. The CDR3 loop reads CASSGPGLVPSNEQFF. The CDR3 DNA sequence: TGTGCCAGCAGCGGGCCGGGACTAGTACCCTCCAATGAGCAGTTCTTC. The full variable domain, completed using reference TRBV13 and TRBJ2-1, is AAGVIQSPRHLIKEKRETATLKCYPIPRHDTVYWYQQGPGQDPQFLISFYEKMQSDKGSIPDRFSAQQFSDYHSELNMSSLELGDSALYFCASSGPGLVPSNEQFFGPGTRLTVL.